The 27 T cell receptor beta chains below were found in one sample sequenced in a study of tumor-infiltrating lymphocytes in primary liver carcinoma. Co-extracting RNA and DNA was done with 20-30 mg of unsorted bulk tissue as input. A constant-region primer served to make TCR beta cDNA from around 540 ng total RNA. Slightly modified ARM-PCR served as the procedure for the TCR beta libraries. These libraries came from three rounds of nested multiplex PCR. The study ran its first two PCR rounds for roughly 11 cycles each, using TRBV1-TRBV30 forward primers and a C-beta reverse primer. MiXCR, applied by TCRdb to the multiplex PCR reads, yields one record per CDR3 protein. The sample lists 120,000 or so distinct CDR3 sequences; 60% to 70% were seen once. The sequencing input was liver tumor tissue from sampling region 1. Subset noted: tumor region T1, superior pole. The receptor set was obtained from a woman aged 55-69 years with primary liver carcinoma and hepatitis B virus infection.

The gene calls are TRBV28 and TRBJ2-7, with TRBD1 as a possible D gene (6 bases). Germline CDR1 reads MDHEN; CDR2 reads SYDVKM. The V end lost 6 bases, the J end lost 0 bases, and 15 bases lay between the germline ends. The CDR3 has 15 amino acids. In DNA, the CDR3 is TGTGCCAGCAGCCAACTACAGGGCCGCTCCTACGAGCAGTACTTC. It is translated as CASSQLQGRSYEQYF.

By frequency in the sample, this clonotype is medium-sized (0.01 to 0.1%). The chain carries TRBV11-2 and TRBJ2-7; a weak D match, TRBD2 (5 bases). CDR1 is SGHAT, CDR2 FQNNGV, per germline. Trimming pared 3 bases from V and 0 bases from J, leaving 12 bases between. This CDR3 spans 15 amino acids. In DNA form, the CDR3 reads TGTGCCAGCAGCTTTAATCGGGGAACCTCCTACGAGCAGTACTTC. Translation: CASSFNRGTSYEQYF.

The chain employs TRBV11-2 and TRBJ2-2; TRBD2 aligns across 7 bases. With V trimmed by 4 bases and J by 9 bases, 17 bases remained unmatched. The CDR3 extends over 17 amino acids. Germline CDR1 reads SGHAT; CDR2 reads FQNNGV. The CDR3 sequence: CASSSWTWAGDARELFF. The DNA for the CDR3 is TGTGCCAGCAGCTCATGGACGTGGGCGGGAGATGCCCGGGAGCTGTTTTTT.

The chain is built from TRBV6-5 and TRBJ2-3; 8 nucleotides match TRBD2. V shed 7 bases, J shed 4 bases, and the junction held 10 bases outside the gene matches. Germline V gene lookup returns CDR1 MNHEY and CDR2 SVGAGI. The CDR3 consists of 15 residues. The chain's CDR3 is CASTPRAGGADTQYF. The CDR3 DNA follows: TGTGCCAGCACTCCACGGGCGGGAGGCGCAGATACGCAGTATTTT.

This rearrangement joins TRBV5-4 to TRBJ1-1; 9 nucleotides align to TRBD1. This CDR3 comprises 15 residues. In germline, CDR1 is SGHNT, CDR2 YYREEE (reference sequence). J gave up 3 bases and V 7 bases, and 10 bases lay outside the gene matches. CDR3 loop: CASSRGGQGDTEAFF. CDR3 DNA sequence: TGTGCCAGCTCGAGGGGGGGACAGGGAGACACTGAAGCTTTCTTT.

In its sample, this clonotype was seen a few times. One junction end disagrees with the germline gene, perhaps due to a read error. The chain uses TRBV4-1 and TRBJ2-7, with D unclear. CDR1 and CDR2 (germline): MGHRA, YSYEKL. The CDR3 has 15 amino acids. CDR3 nucleotides: TGCGCCAGCAGCCAAGATTCGCCCTCCGTTTACGAGCAGTACTTT. This encodes CASSQDSPSVYEQYF.

Regarding this clonotype: A much larger clone is a single base away; this may be a read error. This sequence joins TRBV29-1 and TRBJ2-7; possible D gene TRBD1, 6 bases. V was clipped by 4 bases and J by 2 bases, with 12 bases between them. The V gene's germline CDR1 is SQVTM and CDR2 ANQGSEA. The CDR3 sequence is 13 residues long. CDR3 nucleotide sequence: TGCAGCGTTGTACCCAGGGGCGCCTACGAGCAGTACTTC. Amino acids: CSVVPRGAYEQYF.

This clonotype was counted between two and nine times. One junction end disagrees with the germline gene, perhaps due to a read error. V and J are TRBV11-3 and TRBJ2-1; D is possibly TRBD1 or TRBD2 (5 bases each). Germline values: CDR1 SGHNT, CDR2 YENEEA. The CDR3 is 14 amino acids. CDR3 sequence reads: CASSLRDQDSQQLF. The CDR3 DNA is TGTGCCAGCAGCCTCCGGGACCAGGACTCCCAGCAGTTGTTC.

Ten or more counts support this clonotype. The genes are TRBV6-8 and TRBJ2-2; 12 bases fit TRBD1. CDR1 is MNHGY, CDR2 SAAAGT, per germline. V dropped 4 bases and J dropped 7; count of bases not matched to a gene: 7. The CDR3 contains 16 residues. In DNA, the CDR3 is TGTGCCAGCAGTTCTCCGGGACAGGGGGCCGGCGGGGAGCTGTTTTTT. This codes for CASSSPGQGAGGELFF.

This clonotype is classed as medium-sized. The J gene is TRBJ2-3, the V gene TRBV11-2; 7 positions match TRBD2. The CDR3 length is 14 residues. Looked up from germline, CDR1 is SGHAT and CDR2 is FQNNGV. V was clipped by 5 bases and J by 0 bases; unmatched bases: 2. The CDR3 sequence is CASSQGLSTDTQYF. The DNA for the CDR3 is TGTGCCAGCAGCCAGGGACTAAGCACAGATACGCAGTATTTT. The whole variable domain, remainder taken from reference TRBV11-2 and TRBJ2-3, is EAGVAQSPRYKIIEKRQSVAFWCNPISGHATLYWYQQILGQGPKLLIQFQNNGVVDDSQLPKDRFSAERLKGVDSTLKIQPAKLEDSAVYLCASSQGLSTDTQYFGPGTRLTVL.

About this clonotype: The CDR3 end shows no conserved phenylalanine or tryptophan, and so a read error is likely. The chain links TRBV6-2 or TRBV6-3 to TRBJ2-7; D is ambiguous. The germline V and J ends were trimmed by 3 bases and 9 bases, with 9 bases remaining between them. This CDR3 comprises 11 residues. Germline V gives CDR1 MNHEY, CDR2 SVGEGT. Here the CDR3 reads CASSYAHGQYL. Written as DNA, the CDR3 is TGTGCCAGCAGTTATGCGCATGGGCAGTACCTC.

This clonotype was seen a handful of times. A read error may account for a junction end that differs from germline. V and J are TRBV11-3 and TRBJ2-2; D may match TRBD1 or TRBD2 (6 bases each). The germline V gene has CDR1 SGHNT and CDR2 YENEEA. CDR3 length equals 13 residues. In DNA form, the CDR3 reads TGTGCCAGCAGCTTAGAGGGGGGCGGGGAGCCGTTTTTT. It translates to CASSLEGGGEPFF.

The genes are TRBV11-2 and TRBJ2-4; 9 positions match TRBD1. J was trimmed by 3 bases and V by 6 bases; bases with no gene match: 3. The CDR3 runs to 14 residues. Germline CDR1 is SGHAT and CDR2 is FQNNGV. DNA of the CDR3: TGTGCCAGCAGAACGACAGGGGGCAAAAACATTCAGTACTTC. Amino acid sequence: CASRTTGGKNIQYF.

At least ten counts were recorded for this clonotype. The rearrangement links TRBV6-4 to TRBJ1-5; 7 bases align to TRBD1. The germline CDR1 and CDR2 sequences are MRHNA and SNTAGT. The CDR3 covers 17 residues. V dropped 6 bases and J dropped 3; count of bases not matched to a gene: 14. CDR3 sequence reads: CASSGTAKNPPNQPQHF. The DNA of the CDR3 is TGTGCCAGCAGCGGGACAGCCAAAAACCCCCCCAATCAGCCCCAGCATTTT.

This chain connects TRBV7-9 to TRBJ2-4; perhaps D is TRBD1 or TRBD2 (6 bases each). The CDR3 contains 15 residues. Per the germline V gene, CDR1 is SEHNR and CDR2 is FQNEAQ (reference sequence). V was cut by 4 bases and J by 2 bases, with 12 bases left in between. The CDR3 sequence: CASSSGGGPKNIQYF. In DNA, the CDR3 is TGTGCCAGCAGCTCGGGTGGGGGGCCCAAAAACATTCAGTACTTC.

With regard to this clonotype: At one end, the junction sequence differs from germline, possibly due to a read error. The rearrangement uses TRBV11-2 and TRBJ2-1; D could derive from TRBD1 or TRBD2 (6 bases each). The length of the CDR3 is 14 residues. The germline gives CDR1 SGHAT, CDR2 FQNNGV. CDR3 sequence reads: CGSSLLGGRGGQFF. The CDR3 coding sequence is TGTGGCAGCAGCTTACTGGGGGGACGAGGGGGGCAGTTCTTC.

A remark on this clonotype: Since a much larger clone is just one base distant, this may be a read error. This chain connects TRBV6-1 to TRBJ2-3; 9 bases agree with TRBD2. This CDR3 has 13 residues. V trimming: 11 bases; J trimming: 1 base; junction bases outside the gene matches: 4. The germline gives CDR1 MNHNS, CDR2 SASEGT. The CDR3 DNA sequence: TGTGCCGTAACTAGCGGGCGCACAGATACGCAGTATTTT. It yields the protein CAVTSGRTDTQYF.

A remark on this clonotype: A read error may account for a junction end that differs from germline. The rearrangement links TRBV7-9 to TRBJ2-2, with 10 nucleotides matching TRBD2. This CDR3 contains 15 residues. Germline assignment: CDR1 SEHNR and CDR2 FQNEAQ (reference sequence). The CDR3 nucleotides read TGTGCCAGCAGCCCCCTAGCGGGAGCGACCGGGGAGCTGTTCTTT. It specifies CASSPLAGATGELFF. The variable domain in full, completed from reference TRBV7-9 and TRBJ2-2, reads DTGVSQNPRHKITKRGQNVTFRCDPISEHNRLYWYRQTLGQGPEFLTYFQNEAQLEKSRLLSDRFSAERPKGSFSTLEIQRTEQGDSAMYLCASSPLAGATGELFFGEGSRLTVL.

On this clonotype: The junction departs from germline at one end; a sequencing error may be responsible. The J gene is TRBJ2-1, the V gene TRBV11-3, with 8 bases that match TRBD2. This CDR3 region has 17 residues. In germline, CDR1 is SGHNT, CDR2 YENEEA. This chain's CDR3 is CASSLESGSAGDNEQFF. The CDR3 nucleotides read TGTGCCAGTAGCTTAGAGTCTGGATCAGCGGGAGACAATGAGCAGTTCTTC.

Remarks on this clonotype: This may be a read error: a much more frequent sequence differs by one nucleotide. This CDR3 is missing its conserved last phenylalanine or tryptophan, likely due to a read error. This chain joins TRBV29-1 and TRBJ2-3, with D perhaps assigned TRBD1 or TRBD2 (6 bases each). The CDR3 length is 16 residues. From germline, CDR1 is SQVTM and CDR2 ANQGSEA. V dropped 2 bases and J dropped 1 base, with 16 bases sitting between them. CDR3 coding DNA: TGCAGCGTTGAACACGGAGGGGGGCGGCGCACAGATACGCAGTATCTT. This translates into CSVEHGGGRRTDTQYL.

With respect to this clonotype: No conserved phenylalanine or tryptophan ends this CDR3, so it is likely a read error. V usage is TRBV11-1 and J usage is TRBJ2-7, with TRBD1 as a possible D gene (6 bases). CDR3 length equals 15 residues. Germline V gives CDR1 SGHAT, CDR2 FQDESV (reference sequence). Trimming cost V 9 bases and J 6 bases, with 24 bases left between them. The DNA of the CDR3 is TGTGCCAGTAGCCCTCGGACAGCAGGACTGCGCGAGCAGTACTCC. It is translated as CASSPRTAGLREQYS.

As for this clonotype: A much larger clonotype is one base distant, so this may be a read error. This chain joins TRBV6-1 and TRBJ1-5; perhaps TRBD1 as D (6 bases). Per germline, CDR1 MNHNS and CDR2 SASEGT. The CDR3 totals 15 residues. This chain's CDR3 is CASTPVGGFNQPRHF. The CDR3 region has the DNA TGTGCCAGCACCCCGGTAGGGGGTTTTAATCAGCCCCGGCATTTT.

As for this clonotype: At one of its ends the junction is not consistent with the germline gene, which may arise from a read error. This sequence joins TRBV12-3 or TRBV12-4 and TRBJ2-7; D gene unclear. The CDR3 length is 13 residues. Here the CDR3 DNA reads TGTCCCAGCAGCCTAACAGAGTCCTACGAGCAGTACTTC. It codes for CPSSLTESYEQYF.

The chain has TRBV11-2 and TRBJ2-1, with D tentatively TRBD2 (6 bases). Per the germline V gene, CDR1 is SGHAT and CDR2 is FQNNGV. CDR3 size: 17 residues. V lost 5 bases, J lost 3 bases, and 20 bases lay in between. The DNA for the CDR3 is TGTGCCAGCAGCCCCCGACTGAGGAGGGAGAACTACAATGAGCAGTTCTTC. Amino acid sequence: CASSPRLRRENYNEQFF.

The rearrangement joins TRBV2 to TRBJ2-5; D is ambiguous. The length of the CDR3 is 14 residues. Between the trimmed V and J ends, which lost 4 bases and 2 bases, there was a span of 11 bases. From germline, CDR1 is SNHLY and CDR2 FYNNEI. The CDR3 here is CASSGGDGQETQYF. CDR3 nucleotide sequence: TGTGCCAGCAGTGGTGGTGACGGGCAAGAGACCCAGTACTTC. Full variable domain (missing parts from reference TRBV2 and TRBJ2-5): EPEVTQTPSHQVTQMGQEVILRCVPISNHLYFYWYRQILGQKVEFLVSFYNNEISEKSEIFDDQFSVERPDGSNFTLKIRSTKLEDSAMYFCASSGGDGQETQYFGPGTRLLVL.

The rearrangement uses TRBV7-9 and TRBJ2-1; possibly TRBD1 for D (6 bases). This CDR3 contains 14 residues. Looked up from germline, CDR1 is SEHNR and CDR2 is FQNEAQ (reference sequence). V dropped 3 bases and J dropped 3 bases, with 9 bases sitting between them. In DNA form, the CDR3 reads TGTGCCAGCAGCTTCGCAGGGGACTACAATGAGCAGTTCTTC. It specifies CASSFAGDYNEQFF.

As concerns this clonotype: Given a much more abundant clone one base away, this may be a read error. This chain connects TRBV13 to TRBJ2-3, with D hard to call. This CDR3 comprises 15 residues. The germline V gene has CDR1 PRHDT and CDR2 FYEKMQ (reference sequence). V was shortened by 7 bases and J by 2 bases, with 16 bases between the two germline ends. The CDR3 DNA reads TGTGCCAGCACAAAAGGCGGAACATACACAGATACGCAGTATTTT. This translates into CASTKGGTYTDTQYF.